Included here is one T cell receptor beta chain sequence, with context. Its antigen is unknown. These data originate in a study of cytomegalovirus exposure and HLA in healthy donors. Trimming cost V 1 base and J 8 bases, with 18 bases left between them. This CDR3 has 16 residues. Germline-derived CDR1 and CDR2 are SGHTA and FQGNSA. The PCR was carried out with 60 Vbeta primers and 13 Jbeta primers. Assay: immunoSEQ multiplex PCR; the TCRdb copy retains only in-frame clones and omits some. The sample contains some 170,000 clones, about 80% of which appear only once. Study outcomes and limitations: TCR beta V segments were, for the most part, productive about 87% or about 30% of the time in an earlier analysis.

Sequencing was carried out using PBMCs. The chain combines TRBV7-2 with TRBJ2-1; D is unresolved. This TCR derives from a man aged 18-30 years in good health and CMV-seropositive. CDR3 nucleotide sequence: TGTGCCAGCAGCTTAGTGGCCATGGCACCGCTCGATGAGCAGTTCTTC. As protein: CASSLVAMAPLDEQFF.